This is a list of T cell receptor beta chains from one sample in a study of T-cell reconstitution after alpha-beta-depleted transplantation in children. TCRdb itself ran the PCR reads through MiXCR, one entry per CDR3 protein. This sample has under 300,000 distinct CDR3 sequences, with 9.5% to 13% found just once. Here the sequenced sample was peripheral blood, taken 180 days after TCRalphabeta/CD19-depleted stem cell transplant. These receptors all come from a male patient aged 2 to 10 who had a stem cell transplant for chronic granulomatous disease, so the T cells may come from the graft donor. Each CDR3 is given without its conserved first and last residue. D genes are given only for firm matches.

J gene: TRBJ2-4
D gene: TRBD2
V gene: TRBV12-3/TRBV12-4
CDR3 protein: ASSFGGTYLAKNIQY

J gene: TRBJ1-2
D gene: TRBD1
V gene: TRBV20-1
CDR3 protein: SAREWTGESGYT

J gene: TRBJ2-7
D gene: -
V gene: TRBV10-3
CDR3 protein: AISGSAGYEQY

J gene: TRBJ1-1
D gene: TRBD1
V gene: TRBV19
CDR3 protein: ASSRVIIRDSKVTEAF

J gene: TRBJ1-6
D gene: -
V gene: TRBV4-3
CDR3 protein: ASSLSVGPSNSPLH

J gene: TRBJ1-1
D gene: -
V gene: TRBV11-2
CDR3 protein: ASSAMGRTLNTEAF

J gene: TRBJ2-7
D gene: TRBD1
V gene: TRBV15
CDR3 protein: ATSRDPGQGLDEQY

J gene: TRBJ2-1
D gene: -
V gene: TRBV5-1
CDR3 protein: ASSLQGDYNEQF

J gene: TRBJ2-7
D gene: -
V gene: TRBV27
CDR3 protein: ASRTTSKIYEQY

J gene: TRBJ2-2
D gene: -
V gene: TRBV27
CDR3 protein: ASSLSTIPTGELF